These 24 T cell receptor beta chains originate from one sample sequenced in a study of ipilimumab plus nivolumab after autologous stem cell transplantation. TCRdb keeps only in-frame clones here, not all; method: immunoSEQ multiplex PCR. The data show 84,000 or so clones, with 65% to 85% seen just once and approximately 2.2% held by the top ten. The source material was PBMCs, sampled in a trial of ipilimumab plus nivolumab as post-transplant consolidation. All receptors come from a male donor with diffuse large B-cell lymphoma.

V is TRBV2 and J is TRBJ1-1; possible D gene TRBD1, 6 bases. This CDR3 region has 14 residues. Deletions cut 0 bases from V and 4 bases from J, with 9 bases between. From germline, CDR1 is SNHLY and CDR2 FYNNEI. CDR3 sequence reads: CASSEALGGTEAFF. The CDR3 DNA is TGTGCCAGCAGTGAAGCGCTAGGGGGCACTGAAGCTTTCTTT.

This clone was detected only a few times. The rearrangement links TRBV13 to TRBJ2-7; D might be TRBD2 (7 bases). CDR3 length: 17 residues. The V and J ends lost 5 bases and 3 bases respectively, with 23 bases between them. Looked up from germline, CDR1 is PRHDT and CDR2 is FYEKMQ (reference sequence). CDR3 sequence reads: CASSKNGEGGRNYEQYF. CDR3 bases: TGTGCCAGCAGCAAAAACGGGGAGGGGGGACGTAACTACGAGCAGTACTTC.

The table lists this clone with a few counts. For the CDR3, the DNA is TGCAGTGCCCGCCTATACAATGAGCAGTTCTTC. It yields the protein CSARLYNEQFF. The chain is built from TRBV20-1 and TRBJ2-1, with D unresolved. CDR3 size: 11 residues. Germline CDR1 and CDR2: DFQATT and SNEGSKA (reference sequence). V was trimmed by 6 bases and J by 4 bases, leaving 7 bases between them.

The rearrangement joins TRBV19 to TRBJ2-3; 10 nucleotides align to TRBD2. Trimming removed 7 bases from V and 0 bases from J; junction bases left unmatched: 4. The length of the CDR3 is 15 residues. Germline loops: CDR1 LNHDA, CDR2 SQIVND (reference sequence). The CDR3 spells CASIETSGSTDTQYF. The DNA of the CDR3 is TGTGCCAGTATCGAGACTAGCGGGAGCACAGATACGCAGTATTTT.

This clone has only one observation. V gene TRBV19 combines with J gene TRBJ2-3, with 8 bases identical to TRBD2. The junction had 8 bases not matched to a gene; V was cut back by 3 bases and J by 3 bases. CDR3 length equals 16 residues. The germline V gene encodes CDR1 LNHDA and CDR2 SQIVND (reference sequence). In DNA form, the CDR3 reads TGTGCCAGTAGTATGTCGGCTAGCGGGTTGACAGATACGCAGTATTTT. Translating gives CASSMSASGLTDTQYF.

The V call is TRBV2, the J call TRBJ1-5; maybe TRBD1 (5 bases). V gave up 2 bases and J gave up 6 bases, with 14 bases separating them. The CDR3 has 15 amino acids. The V gene's germline CDR1 is SNHLY and CDR2 FYNNEI. CDR3 nucleotides: TGTGCCAGCAGTGAATTCTGGCAGGGAGGTCAGCCCCAGCATTTT. This codes for CASSEFWQGGQPQHF.

In its sample, this clone was seen once. The chain combines TRBV7-2 with TRBJ2-5, with a tentative D call TRBD1 (6 bases). CDR1 SGHTA and CDR2 FQGNSA come from the germline V gene. CDR3 length equals 14 residues. V lost 4 bases and J 5 bases, leaving 14 bases between the germline ends. The CDR3 nucleotides are TGTGCCAGCAGCTCTTATACAGGGTCGGAGACCCAGTACTTC. This gives the protein CASSSYTGSETQYF.

The V gene is TRBV5-8, the J gene TRBJ2-1; D gene uncertain. CDR1 and CDR2 from the germline V gene are SGHTS and YDEGEE. This CDR3 spans 15 amino acids. The germline V and J ends were trimmed by 3 bases and 2 bases, with 12 bases remaining between them. This chain's CDR3 is CASSSLRGPYNEQFF. DNA of the CDR3: TGTGCCAGCAGCTCCCTACGCGGCCCCTACAATGAGCAGTTCTTC.

The chain joins TRBV2 to TRBJ1-2; TRBD1 aligns across 10 bases. The CDR3 runs to 14 residues. V shed 2 bases, J shed 7 bases, and the junction held 4 bases outside the gene matches. Germline-derived CDR1 and CDR2 are SNHLY and FYNNEI. This CDR3 is CASSERQGAPGYTF. The CDR3 DNA is TGTGCCAGCAGTGAAAGACAGGGGGCGCCTGGCTACACCTTC.

This clone appeared once. The gene calls are TRBV4-3 and TRBJ1-3; 8 bases map to TRBD1. V lost 1 base and J lost 3; bases outside the gene matches: 14. Germline CDR1 is LGHNA and CDR2 is YSLEER. The CDR3 is made up of 19 amino acids. This CDR3 is CASSQGTGTNLGLGNTIYF. The CDR3, as DNA: TGCGCCAGCAGCCAAGGGACAGGGACTAATCTGGGGCTTGGAAACACCATATATTTT.

The chain links TRBV15 to TRBJ1-6, with TRBD1 as a possible D gene (5 bases). Germline V gene data show CDR1 as LNHNV and CDR2 as YYDKDF (reference sequence). The V gene lost 1 base and the J gene lost 4 bases, with 8 bases spanning the gap. The CDR3 spans 15 residues. The CDR3 is CATSRGQGYNSPLHF. In DNA, the CDR3 is TGTGCCACCAGCAGAGGTCAGGGTTATAATTCACCCCTCCACTTT.

The V and J genes are TRBV7-8 and TRBJ2-2, with 7 bases fitting TRBD1. Germline loops: CDR1 SGHVS, CDR2 FQNEAQ. The junction had 8 bases not matched to a gene; V was cut back by 7 bases and J by 3 bases. There are 15 residues in the CDR3. The CDR3: CASTQKGAHTGELFF. In nucleotides, the CDR3 is TGTGCCAGCACCCAGAAGGGGGCCCACACCGGGGAGCTGTTTTTT.

CDR3 region: CASSRDREPRNGYTF. The CDR3 DNA follows: TGTGCCAGCAGCCGTGACAGGGAACCAAGGAATGGCTACACCTTC. The rearrangement joins TRBV5-6 to TRBJ1-2; 7 bases align to TRBD1. This CDR3 contains 15 residues. V gave up 4 bases and J gave up 6 bases; unmatched junction bases: 12. Germline-derived CDR1 and CDR2 are SGHDT and YYEEEE.

The chain has TRBV19 and TRBJ1-5; no reliable D call. Germline-derived CDR1 and CDR2 are LNHDA and SQIVND (reference sequence). V lost 3 bases to trimming and J lost 2 bases, with 5 bases between them. This CDR3 contains 13 residues. The CDR3 coding sequence is TGTGCCAGTAGTATTGGAGGCAATCAGCCCCAGCATTTT. As protein: CASSIGGNQPQHF.

This clone was detected once. The genes are TRBV5-5 and TRBJ2-7; D tentatively fits TRBD1 or TRBD2 (6 bases each). Trimming removed 1 base at V and 1 base at J, with 18 bases between. The CDR3 consists of 17 residues. The V gene's germline CDR1 is SGHKS and CDR2 YYEKEE (reference sequence). The chain's CDR3 is CASSLRGTQGMSYEQYF. The DNA of the CDR3 is TGTGCCAGCAGCTTGCGGGGGACACAGGGAATGTCCTACGAGCAGTACTTC. Drawing the rest from reference TRBV5-5 and TRBJ2-7, the complete variable domain is DAGVTQSPTHLIKTRGQQVTLRCSPISGHKSVSWYQQVLGQGPQFIFQYYEKEERGRGNFPDRFSARQFPNYSSELNVNALLLGDSALYLCASSLRGTQGMSYEQYFGPGTRLTVT.

This chain's CDR3 is CASSSSRTSNPYEQYF. As DNA, the CDR3 is TGTGCCAGCAGCTCAAGCCGGACGTCGAATCCCTACGAGCAGTACTTC. The chain links TRBV7-9 to TRBJ2-7, with no clear D. Looked up from germline, CDR1 is SEHNR and CDR2 is FQNEAQ (reference sequence). This CDR3 has 16 amino acids. Between the trimmed V and J ends, which lost 4 bases and 2 bases, there was a span of 18 bases.

The V gene is TRBV6-5, the J gene TRBJ1-5; the D is unclear. The CDR3 is 13 amino acids. With 6 bases removed from V and 7 bases from J, the gap between germline ends came to 13 bases. Looked up from germline, CDR1 is MNHEY and CDR2 is SVGAGI. This chain's CDR3 is CASSSAGGQPQHF. The CDR3 DNA is TGTGCCAGCAGCTCCGCGGGAGGGCAGCCCCAGCATTTT.

This clone showed up just once. This chain links TRBV21-1 with TRBJ1-5. TRBV21-1 is noted as a pseudogene. This CDR3 has 16 residues. The CDR3 spells CASSRNQQGAGQPQHF. As DNA, the CDR3 is TGTGCCAGCAGCAGGAACCAACAGGGAGCGGGGCAGCCCCAGCATTTT.

CDR3 nucleotide sequence: TGCGCCAGCAGCCAGCAGAGCTCCTACAATGAGCAGTTCTTC. As protein: CASSQQSSYNEQFF. The chain has TRBV5-1 and TRBJ2-1, with D hard to call. The CDR3 contains 14 residues. V was trimmed by 4 bases and J by 0 bases, leaving 8 bases between them. Germline CDR1 reads SGHRS; CDR2 reads YFSETQ.

V and J are TRBV5-1 and TRBJ2-7; no clear D gene. From germline, CDR1 is SGHRS and CDR2 YFSETQ. V was shortened by 4 bases and J by 2 bases, with 10 bases between the two germline ends. The CDR3 sequence is 13 residues long. CDR3 DNA sequence: TGCGCCAGCAGCCTCCCCGGAGCCTACGAGCAGTACTTC. Translation: CASSLPGAYEQYF.

This sequence joins TRBV7-6 and TRBJ2-5; D ambiguous. Looked up from germline, CDR1 is SGHVS and CDR2 is FNYEAQ. This CDR3 contains 14 residues. V was trimmed by 4 bases and J by 1 base, leaving 10 bases between them. The CDR3 DNA sequence: TGTGCCAGCAGCTCAAACCGCCTCCAAGAGACCCAGTACTTC. Protein product: CASSSNRLQETQYF.

The rearrangement uses TRBV6-4 and TRBJ1-2; maybe TRBD1 (6 bases). CDR3 length: 14 amino acids. Germline V gene sequence: CDR1 MRHNA, CDR2 SNTAGT. Trimming removed 9 bases at V and 3 bases at J, with 17 bases between. In DNA form, the CDR3 reads TGTGCCAGTCGGGGGCCGGTCCGGGACTATGGCTACACCTTC. Translation gives CASRGPVRDYGYTF.

V and J are TRBV25-1 and TRBJ2-1; 11 bases map to TRBD2. The CDR3 loop spans 17 amino acids. Trimming cost V 6 bases and J 6 bases; bases outside gene matches: 13. The V gene's germline CDR1 is MGHDK and CDR2 SYGVNS. CDR3 sequence reads: CASRPIYSGGAVNEQFF. In nucleotides, the CDR3 is TGTGCCAGCAGGCCGATCTATAGCGGGGGGGCTGTCAATGAGCAGTTCTTC.

This clone occurred a few times. V usage is TRBV7-9 and J usage is TRBJ2-1; tentatively, D is TRBD2 (7 bases). V was shortened by 2 bases and J by 3 bases, with 14 bases between the two germline ends. CDR1 and CDR2 (germline): SEHNR, FQNEAQ (reference sequence). The CDR3 is 16 residues long. CDR3 loop: CASSLIGGRFYNEQFF. In DNA form, the CDR3 reads TGTGCCAGCAGCTTAATCGGGGGGCGGTTCTACAATGAGCAGTTCTTC.